This is a list of T cell receptor beta chains from one sample in a study of T-cell reconstitution after alpha-beta-depleted transplantation in children. TCRdb itself ran the PCR reads through MiXCR, one entry per CDR3 protein. Of roughly 220,000 distinct CDR3 sequences detected, 7% to 9% appear once; the ten largest clones hold 35% to 40%. This specimen consisted of PBMCs, mostly from graft donor cells, obtained 360 days after TCRalphabeta/CD19-depleted stem cell transplant. The receptors shown here come from a male patient aged 2-15 years who had a stem cell transplant for acute myeloid leukemia, so the T cells may come from the graft donor. CDR3s include the opening cysteine and the closing phenylalanine or tryptophan. Each record gives: clone size, V gene, J gene, D gene, CDR3 DNA, CDR3 protein. D genes are given only for firm matches. Size is stated for part of the rows, as once, few or many counts, or as a class when the clone is expanded.

>few|TRBV10-3|TRBJ1-5|.
TGTGCCATCAGTGAGTGGGGCCTTGGTCAGCCCCAGCATTTT
CAISEWGLGQPQHF
>few|TRBV5-6|TRBJ1-2|TRBD1
TGTGCCAGCAGCTTGCCAGGGGGCTTTTCGCGGGATGGCTACACCTTC
CASSLPGGFSRDGYTF
>.|TRBV12-5|TRBJ2-1|.
TGTGCTAGTGGTTCCCCGGGGGGCACCTTTCGGAATGAGCAGTTCTTC
CASGSPGGTFRNEQFF
>many|TRBV4-1|TRBJ2-3|.
TGCGCCAGCAGCCAAGACCTAGCTCCCCCCACAGATACGCAGTATTTT
CASSQDLAPPTDTQYF
>many|TRBV6-1|TRBJ1-1|.
TGTGCCAGCAGTAATCAGGAGGCGTTGAACACTGAAGCTTTCTTT
CASSNQEALNTEAFF
>few|TRBV18|TRBJ2-3|TRBD2
TGTGCCAGCTCAACCGGACTAGCGGGAAGCACAGATACGCAGTATTTT
CASSTGLAGSTDTQYF
>few|TRBV7-2|TRBJ2-3|.
TGTGCCAGCAGACCGTACGCACAAGGGACAGATACGCAGTATTTT
CASRPYAQGTDTQYF
>many|TRBV7-6|TRBJ2-7|.
TGTGCCAGCAGCTTATACGGATATTTCCACGAGCAGTACTTC
CASSLYGYFHEQYF
>many|TRBV12-3/TRBV12-4|TRBJ2-3|.
TGTGCCAGCAGTTTAACCCGGGGAGATACGCAGTATTTT
CASSLTRGDTQYF
>few|TRBV3-1|TRBJ2-5|.
TGTGCCAGCAGCCCAATACCCCCCGGGGGCCTCCAAGAGACCCAGTACTTC
CASSPIPPGGLQETQYF
>.|TRBV27|TRBJ2-3|TRBD1
TGTGCCAGCAGTTTCGACAGGGTCGGATCAGATACGCAGTATTTT
CASSFDRVGSDTQYF
>few|TRBV15|TRBJ1-6|TRBD1
TGTGCCACCAGCAAGGACAGGAGCTCCTATAATTCACCCCTCCACTTT
CATSKDRSSYNSPLHF
>many|TRBV29-1|TRBJ2-1|.
TGCAGCGTTGAAGAGGGCAGAAAGTCCTACAATGAGCAGTTCTTC
CSVEEGRKSYNEQFF
>.|TRBV6-5|TRBJ1-2|TRBD1
TGTGCCAGCAGTTATCCCGTAGTCGGGGGACAGGGAACTAACTATGGCTACACCTTC
CASSYPVVGGQGTNYGYTF
>few|TRBV5-1|TRBJ1-2|.
TGCGCCAGCAGCTTGGGGGGCGGCAGCTTCGCCTTTAACTATGGCTACACCTTC
CASSLGGGSFAFNYGYTF
>few|TRBV5-4|TRBJ1-4|.
TGTGCCAGCAGCTTGGGGTCTAGACCTCTAGAAAAACTGTTTTTT
CASSLGSRPLEKLFF
>few|TRBV5-1|TRBJ2-5|TRBD1
TGCGCCAGCAGCTCTGGGACAGGGGGCGATGAGACCCAGTACTTC
CASSSGTGGDETQYF
>many|TRBV10-2|TRBJ1-5|.
TGCGCCAGCAGTGAGTCACGGGGTTTTAATCAGCCCCAGCATTTT
CASSESRGFNQPQHF